The 26 T cell receptor beta chains given below trace back to one sample, sequenced in a study of cytomegalovirus exposure and HLA in healthy donors (dated by TCRdb to about 2017). The library was generated by the immunoSEQ multiplex PCR assay. A mixture of 60 forward primers for TCR Vbeta segments and 13 reverse primers for TCR Jbeta segments was used in the multiplex PCR. TCRdb re-hosts the immuneACCESS table, in-frame sequences only. Its copies lack some clones; in the studies checked, an unresolved V gene accounts for under half of them, and the cause for the rest is not known. The sample table lists approximately 120,000 clones, roughly 71% of them with a count of one. The ten largest account for about 4.4% of the sample. Sequencing was done on a sample of PBMCs. The receptors were sampled from a woman in her forties or fifties in good health and CMV-seropositive.

CDR3 DNA sequence: TGTGCCAGCAGCGTAGGGGGGACAGGGGGCAATGAGCAGTTCTTC. It translates to CASSVGGTGGNEQFF. The chain joins TRBV9 to TRBJ2-1, with 11 bases fitting TRBD1. Germline CDR1 and CDR2: SGDLS and YYNGEE. V was clipped by 0 bases and J by 6 bases; unmatched bases: 2. The CDR3 runs 15 residues.

The chain has TRBV6-6 and TRBJ2-1, with 11 bases aligning to TRBD2. CDR3 length equals 16 residues. In germline, CDR1 is MNHNY, CDR2 SVGAGI (reference sequence). J was trimmed by 3 bases and V by 5 bases; bases with no gene match: 6. In nucleotides, the CDR3 is TGTGCCAGCAGTCCCCTAGCGGGGGGACTCTACAATGAGCAGTTCTTC. It translates to CASSPLAGGLYNEQFF.

This sequence joins TRBV4-2 and TRBJ2-1; possibly TRBD2 for D (7 bases). Trimming pared 1 base from V and 6 bases from J, leaving 19 bases between. This CDR3 is built from 17 residues. Germline CDR1 and CDR2: LGHNA and YNFKEQ. CDR3 loop: CASSQGVGGGGRNEQFF. CDR3 coding DNA: TGTGCCAGCAGCCAAGGTGTGGGGGGGGGCGGCCGCAATGAGCAGTTCTTC.

The V call is TRBV28, the J call TRBJ2-5; 7 nucleotides line up with TRBD1. The CDR3 loop spans 15 amino acids. The germline V gene has CDR1 MDHEN and CDR2 SYDVKM. V lost 4 bases, J lost 2 bases, and 7 bases stayed unmatched. The CDR3 loop is CASSSAQTGQETQYF. The CDR3 DNA reads as TGTGCCAGCAGTTCGGCCCAGACAGGGCAAGAGACCCAGTACTTC.

The V gene is TRBV10-3, the J gene TRBJ2-3; D may be TRBD2 (6 bases). This CDR3 is built from 15 residues. Trimming pared 6 bases from V and 0 bases from J, leaving 13 bases between. Germline V gene sequence: CDR1 ENHRY, CDR2 SYGVKD. The CDR3 sequence is CAISRGIESTDTQYF. In DNA form, the CDR3 reads TGTGCCATCAGCCGGGGGATAGAAAGCACAGATACGCAGTATTTT.

The gene calls are TRBV28 and TRBJ2-2; 8 bases match TRBD2. The V gene end was trimmed by 6 bases and the J gene end by 4 bases; junction bases not matched to a gene: 1. The CDR3 runs 13 residues. The V gene's germline CDR1 is MDHEN and CDR2 SYDVKM. The CDR3 region has the DNA TGTGCCAGCAGCGGGGGGGGCACCGGGGAGCTGTTTTTT. Amino acid sequence: CASSGGGTGELFF.

The chain carries TRBV6-6 and TRBJ2-5, with D unclear. CDR3 size: 14 residues. The V gene's germline CDR1 is MNHNY and CDR2 SVGAGI (reference sequence). V was pared by 2 bases and J by 7 bases, with 14 bases between. CDR3 protein: CASSYTLPTGTQYF. The DNA of the CDR3 is TGTGCCAGCAGTTACACTCTGCCTACCGGGACCCAGTACTTC.

This clone appeared a single time. The rearrangement joins TRBV2 to TRBJ2-7; TRBD1 agrees at 8 bases. This CDR3 is 12 amino acids long. Germline loops: CDR1 SNHLY, CDR2 FYNNEI. The ends lost 8 bases at V and 4 bases at J; junction bases unmatched: 4. CDR3 loop: CASDDRGYEQYF. CDR3 DNA: TGTGCCAGCGACGACAGGGGTTACGAGCAGTACTTC.

The chain recombines TRBV28 with TRBJ1-5; 7 bases agree with TRBD1. Looked up from germline, CDR1 is MDHEN and CDR2 is SYDVKM. The CDR3 contains 15 residues. V shed 8 bases and J 3 bases; nucleotides not matched to a gene: 10. The CDR3 nucleotides read TGTGCCAGCCGGGGAGGACAGGCTACCAATCAGCCCCAGCATTTT. Amino acid sequence: CASRGGQATNQPQHF.

V usage is TRBV5-1 and J usage is TRBJ2-5; D remains ambiguous. This CDR3 is 13 amino acids long. The germline V gene encodes CDR1 SGHRS and CDR2 YFSETQ. The V end lost 6 bases, the J end lost 5 bases, and 14 bases lay between the germline ends. CDR3 in amino acids: CASTNEARETQYF. The CDR3 nucleotides read TGCGCCAGCACGAATGAAGCTCGGGAGACCCAGTACTTC.

V and J are TRBV5-6 and TRBJ1-2, with D possibly matching TRBD1 (6 bases). Germline-derived CDR1 and CDR2 are SGHDT and YYEEEE. Trimming removed 3 bases at V and 4 bases at J, with 16 bases between. This CDR3 has 15 residues. CDR3 residues: CASSSTGPQSYGYTF. The CDR3, as DNA: TGTGCCAGCAGCTCAACAGGGCCTCAAAGCTATGGCTACACCTTC.

The J gene is TRBJ2-3, the V gene TRBV4-1, with D perhaps TRBD2 (5 bases). This CDR3 contains 13 residues. Trimming shortened V by 4 bases and J by 7 bases, and 12 bases separated the two germline ends. The germline V gene encodes CDR1 MGHRA and CDR2 YSYEKL. The CDR3 region has the DNA TGCGCCAGCAGCCCTCTGGGAGTCTATACGCAGTATTTT. This gives the protein CASSPLGVYTQYF.

The rearrangement uses TRBV6-5 and TRBJ1-6; unclear D gene. CDR1 is MNHEY, CDR2 SVGAGI, per germline. The CDR3 has 14 amino acids. V lost 2 bases and J lost 5, with 7 bases in between. CDR3 coding DNA: TGTGCCAGCAGTTACGCCGGGGATAATTCACCCCTCCACTTT. Encoded protein: CASSYAGDNSPLHF.

This chain joins TRBV25-1 and TRBJ2-1; 15 nucleotides match TRBD2. The ends lost 4 bases at V and 7 bases at J; junction bases unmatched: 11. Per germline, CDR1 MGHDK and CDR2 SYGVNS. The CDR3 runs to 18 residues. CDR3 region: CASSGRTSGGEFGNEQFF. In nucleotides, the CDR3 is TGTGCCAGCAGTGGCCGGACTAGCGGGGGGGAATTTGGAAATGAGCAGTTCTTC.

This clone was detected only once. The chain carries TRBV4-1 and TRBJ2-5; TRBD2 might be the D (5 bases). V gave up 4 bases and J gave up 11 bases, with 29 bases separating them. Germline V CDR1 and CDR2: MGHRA, YSYEKL. The CDR3 spans 17 residues. The CDR3 nucleotides are TGCGCCAGCAGCCCCACGGAGGTGGGATCTCGGGGATCGGAGCAGTACTTC. Its protein product is CASSPTEVGSRGSEQYF.

The chain joins TRBV5-1 to TRBJ2-7, with 10 bases lining up with TRBD1. The CDR3 runs 14 residues. CDR1 and CDR2 from the germline V gene are SGHRS and YFSETQ. V dropped 4 bases and J dropped 5; count of bases not matched to a gene: 6. CDR3 nucleotide sequence: TGCGCCAGCAGCCCGGGACAGGGGTTACACGAGCAGTACTTC. It translates to CASSPGQGLHEQYF.

CDR3 nucleotides: TGTGCCAGCAGCAAGGGACAGGGGAGGTACGAGCAGTACTTC. This gives the protein CASSKGQGRYEQYF. This sequence joins TRBV7-2 and TRBJ2-7, with TRBD1 matching over 10 bases. Germline values: CDR1 SGHTA, CDR2 FQGNSA. V dropped 5 bases and J dropped 4; count of bases not matched to a gene: 5. The CDR3 is made up of 14 amino acids.

The gene calls are TRBV2 and TRBJ1-4, with 12 positions matching TRBD1. The CDR3 is 16 residues long. The germline CDR1 and CDR2 sequences are SNHLY and FYNNEI. V gave up 7 bases and J gave up 3 bases; unmatched junction bases: 6. CDR3 coding DNA: TGTGCCAGCAATGGGGACAGGGGGCGTCCTAATGAAAAACTGTTTTTT. Translated, it gives CASNGDRGRPNEKLFF.

This clone was counted a few times. V usage is TRBV4-2 and J usage is TRBJ2-1, with 8 bases lining up with TRBD2. The CDR3 has 17 amino acids. The J segment lost 8 bases and the V segment lost 6 bases, leaving 18 bases of the junction unmatched. CDR1 is LGHNA, CDR2 YNFKEQ, per germline. The CDR3 sequence is CASSKTSGTRGGHEQFF. The CDR3 region has the DNA TGTGCCAGCAGTAAAACTTCCGGGACTAGGGGAGGACATGAGCAGTTCTTC.

J is TRBJ1-6 and V is TRBV19; 7 bases map to TRBD1. With V trimmed by 5 bases and J by 0 bases, 4 bases remained unmatched. Germline-derived CDR1 and CDR2 are LNHDA and SQIVND (reference sequence). The CDR3 extends over 16 amino acids. The CDR3 reads CASSARTGSYNSPLHF. CDR3 nucleotide sequence: TGTGCCAGTAGTGCCCGGACAGGCTCCTATAATTCACCCCTCCACTTT.

The rearrangement uses TRBV5-4 and TRBJ1-1, with D uncertain. The CDR3 has 12 residues. V dropped 5 bases and J dropped 5 bases, with 10 bases sitting between them. Per germline, CDR1 SGHNT and CDR2 YYREEE (reference sequence). This CDR3 reads CASSRGWTEAFF. The CDR3 DNA follows: TGTGCCAGCAGTAGAGGGTGGACTGAAGCTTTCTTT.

The J gene is TRBJ1-5, the V gene TRBV6-5, with 8 bases fitting TRBD1. Germline values: CDR1 MNHEY, CDR2 SVGAGI. The V gene end was trimmed by 4 bases and the J gene end by 6 bases; junction bases not matched to a gene: 5. The CDR3 consists of 14 residues. The CDR3 loop reads CASSLDRVGQPQHF. In DNA, the CDR3 is TGTGCCAGCAGTTTGGACAGGGTGGGTCAGCCCCAGCATTTT.

The chain has TRBV7-6 and TRBJ2-5; D possibly corresponds to TRBD2 (7 bases). V lost 2 bases to trimming and J lost 0 bases, with 19 bases between them. Germline CDR1 reads SGHVS; CDR2 reads FNYEAQ. This CDR3 spans 18 amino acids. CDR3: CASSLSRGAAKYQETQYF. Written as DNA, the CDR3 is TGTGCCAGCAGCTTATCTCGGGGGGCTGCTAAGTACCAAGAGACCCAGTACTTC. Combining the CDR3 with reference TRBV7-6 and TRBJ2-5 gives the whole variable domain GAGVSQSPRYKVTKRGQDVALRCDPISGHVSLYWYRQALGQGPEFLTYFNYEAQQDKSGLPNDRFSAERPEGSISTLTIQRTEQRDSAMYRCASSLSRGAAKYQETQYFGPGTRLLVL.

This clone has a single count. V is TRBV5-4 and J is TRBJ2-1, with D unclear. CDR1 SGHNT and CDR2 YYREEE come from the germline V gene (reference sequence). V was shortened by 3 bases and J by 0 bases, with 4 bases between the two germline ends. The length of the CDR3 is 13 residues. For the CDR3, the DNA is TGTGCCAGCAGCTCGAGCTCCTACAATGAGCAGTTCTTC. Protein product: CASSSSSYNEQFF.

This clone was seen more than once but under ten times. This sequence joins TRBV4-1 and TRBJ2-7; 7 bases fit TRBD2. The CDR3 has 17 amino acids. CDR1 MGHRA and CDR2 YSYEKL come from the germline V gene. V shed 4 bases and J 4 bases; nucleotides not matched to a gene: 16. Here the CDR3 DNA reads TGCGCCAGCAGCCTTTCCCCCGGGACGAGGGGAGGGTACGAGCAGTACTTC. Amino acid sequence: CASSLSPGTRGGYEQYF.

With regard to this clone: Other DNA variants within this sample encode the same CDR3. The CDR3 DNA is TGTGCCAGCAGCCAAGATCTTTCGGGGACACCGGATTCACCCCTCCACTTT. This gives the protein CASSQDLSGTPDSPLHF. The rearrangement links TRBV4-2 to TRBJ1-6; D perhaps matches TRBD1 (6 bases). This CDR3 comprises 17 residues. Trimming shortened V by 0 bases and J by 8 bases, and 17 bases separated the two germline ends. Germline CDR1 and CDR2: LGHNA and YNFKEQ.